By share, the clone carrying this T cell receptor (beta chain) counts as medium-sized. The source of the sample is a study of spatial heterogeneity in lung cancer. Looked up from germline, CDR1 is SGDLS and CDR2 is YYNGEE. The CDR3 loop spans 14 amino acids. Trimming took 2 bases from V and 5 from J; bases not matched to a gene: 5. TCRdb called the 5' RACE reads again in MiXCR, with one record for every CDR3 protein. The sample includes fewer than 3,000 distinct CDR3 sequences, approximately 7% seen only once; the top ten take 16%. The time point: sample taken at primary tumor resection. Researchers sequenced whole RNA taken from tumor, nontumor lung or frozen PBMC without sorting.

This receptor was taken from a male donor with early-stage non-small cell lung cancer. The chain carries TRBV9 and TRBJ2-5; TRBD2 aligns across 8 bases. The starting material was normal lung tissue next to the tumor, obtained at surgery. Here the CDR3 reads CASSVGAGDETQYF. The CDR3 region has the DNA TGTGCCAGCAGCGTTGGAGCGGGAGACGAGACCCAGTACTTC.